What follows describes a single T cell receptor (beta chain). These data are taken from a study of cytomegalovirus exposure and HLA in healthy donors. The PCR made use of 60 Vbeta and 13 Jbeta primers. Under the authors' procedure: A later analysis tallied about 80 million unique TCR beta chains, 9 million to 12 million of them shared. The repertoire was sequenced with immunoSEQ multiplex PCR; TCRdb's copy has only in-frame clones and lacks some. V and J calls and clone size are given by that table; D and trimming were obtained from the DNA. Among 150,000 to 200,000 clones, over 65% were seen once, and the ten largest hold approximately 2%. The V gene lost 1 base and the J gene lost 2 bases, with 9 bases spanning the gap. There are 14 residues in the CDR3. The V gene's germline CDR1 is SGHNT and CDR2 YYREEE (reference sequence).

Sequencing used PBMCs. This chain connects TRBV5-4 to TRBJ2-5; D gene ambiguous. This receptor was obtained from a woman aged 25 to 39 in good health and CMV-seronegative. CDR3: CASSLRLDQETQYF. As DNA, the CDR3 is TGTGCCAGCAGCTTGAGGCTAGATCAAGAGACCCAGTACTTC.